A single sample is the source of the 9 T cell receptor beta chains below, sequenced in a study of beta chain features in type 1 diabetes. The sequenced template was cDNA made from the entire isolated RNA. Method: immunoSEQ multiplex PCR; TCRdb's copy keeps in-frame clones and lacks some. Of some 700,000 clones listed, around 15% were seen once; the top ten hold less than 0.025%. Findings of the study overall: Type 1 diabetes patients had TCRB CDR3s that were shorter (moderately but significantly so) in all four CD4+ subsets.

No cognate antigen is known for these TCRs. Sequences were obtained from naive CD4+ T cells from blood. These receptors originate from a man younger than 35 with type 1 diabetes.

The genes are TRBV5-4 and TRBJ2-1; 9 positions agree with TRBD2. Germline V CDR1 and CDR2: SGHNT, YYREEE (reference sequence). The junction had 5 bases not matched to a gene; V was cut back by 4 bases and J by 0 bases. The CDR3 spans 16 residues. Here the CDR3 reads CASSPRSGSSYNEQFF. CDR3 nucleotides: TGTGCCAGCAGCCCGCGTAGCGGGAGCTCCTACAATGAGCAGTTCTTC.

The chain uses TRBV2 and TRBJ1-2, with a tentative D call TRBD1 (5 bases). The germline V gene has CDR1 SNHLY and CDR2 FYNNEI. There are 16 residues in the CDR3. V was pared by 7 bases and J by 5 bases, with 23 bases between. CDR3 nucleotide sequence: TGTGCCAGCACCGAAATCCGGGACCCCGGGCGATATGGCTACACCTTC. Amino acids: CASTEIRDPGRYGYTF.

This clone was observed a handful of times. This chain connects TRBV30 to TRBJ1-1; D is unresolved. The CDR3 runs 13 residues. Germline CDR1 and CDR2: GTSNPN and SVGIG (reference sequence). Trimming pared 2 bases from V and 5 bases from J, leaving 12 bases between. CDR3 nucleotides: TGTGCCTGGAGTAAAGGTCTGGGGACTGAAGCTTTCTTT. This gives the protein CAWSKGLGTEAFF.

The J gene is TRBJ2-1, the V gene TRBV28, with a weak D call TRBD1 (5 bases). The V end lost 1 base, the J end lost 9 bases, and 13 bases lay between the germline ends. The CDR3 length is 14 residues. Germline V CDR1 and CDR2: MDHEN, SYDVKM. CDR3 sequence: CASSLFGRASEQFF. The DNA of the CDR3 is TGTGCCAGCAGTTTATTCGGCAGGGCAAGTGAGCAGTTCTTC.

This clone was detected only a few times. The rearrangement links TRBV30 to TRBJ2-5; 8 nucleotides agree with TRBD1. The end of the DNA fits TRBJ2-7 better, so the J call may be wrong. The length of the CDR3 is 13 residues. Germline V gene lookup returns CDR1 GTSNPN and CDR2 SVGIG (reference sequence). The CDR3 here is CAWRRPGGREQYF. CDR3 sequence (DNA): TGTGCCTGGAGGCGGCCAGGGGGCCGCGAGCAGTACTTC.

This clone has more than one count but fewer than ten. The CDR3 DNA is TGTGCCAGCAGCCCACAGGACTGGACGCAGTATTTT. Translated, it gives CASSPQDWTQYF. The J gene is TRBJ2-3, the V gene TRBV7-8, with D possibly called TRBD1 or TRBD2 (5 bases each). The CDR3 contains 12 residues. Germline CDR1 SGHVS, CDR2 FQNEAQ. V gave up 5 bases and J gave up 9 bases, with 12 bases separating them. Full variable domain (remainder filled in from reference TRBV7-8 and TRBJ2-3): GAGVSQSPRYKVAKRGQDVALRCDPISGHVSLFWYQQALGQGPEFLTYFQNEAQLDKSGLPSDRFFAERPEGSVSTLKIQRTQQEDSAVYLCASSPQDWTQYFGPGTRLTVL.

This clone appeared a few times. The chain joins TRBV5-1 to TRBJ2-3; 8 bases align to TRBD1. CDR1 is SGHRS, CDR2 YFSETQ, per germline. The CDR3 sequence is 14 residues long. The V segment lost 4 bases and the J segment 2 bases; nucleotides outside the gene matches: 3. CDR3 in amino acids: CASSKGQATDTQYF. The DNA for the CDR3 is TGCGCCAGCAGCAAGGGACAGGCCACAGATACGCAGTATTTT.

Of note for this clone: Other DNA sequences within the sample encode an identical CDR3. The chain has TRBV29-1 and TRBJ2-3, with D unclear. Germline values: CDR1 SQVTM, CDR2 ANQGSEA. V shed 4 bases and J shed 6 bases, with 2 bases lying between them. The CDR3 is made up of 9 amino acids. The CDR3 spells CSVGDTQYF. The CDR3 nucleotides are TGCAGCGTTGGCGATACGCAGTATTTT.

The CDR3 nucleotides read TGTGCCAGCAGCCCCGGAACAGGAGGACTTGAAGCTTTCTTT. Its translation: CASSPGTGGLEAFF. V is TRBV9 and J is TRBJ1-1; D might be TRBD1 (5 bases). The germline V gene encodes CDR1 SGDLS and CDR2 YYNGEE. The length of the CDR3 is 14 residues. The V end was cut by 4 bases, the J end by 7 bases, with 17 bases between. Supplemented by reference TRBV9 and TRBJ1-1, the full variable domain reads DSGVTQTPKHLITATGQRVTLRCSPRSGDLSVYWYQQSLDQGLQFLIQYYNGEERAKGNILERFSAQQFPDLHSELNLSSLELGDSALYFCASSPGTGGLEAFFGQGTRLTVV.